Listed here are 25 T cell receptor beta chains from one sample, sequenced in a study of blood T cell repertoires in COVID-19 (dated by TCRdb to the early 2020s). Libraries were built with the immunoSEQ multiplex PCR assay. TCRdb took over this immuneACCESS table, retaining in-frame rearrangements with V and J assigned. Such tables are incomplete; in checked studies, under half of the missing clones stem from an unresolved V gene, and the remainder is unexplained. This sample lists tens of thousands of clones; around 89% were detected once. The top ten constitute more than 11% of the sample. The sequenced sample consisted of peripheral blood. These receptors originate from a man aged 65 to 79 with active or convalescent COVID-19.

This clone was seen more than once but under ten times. CDR3 sequence reads: CASSPRTGWNYGYTF. In nucleotides, the CDR3 is TGTGCCAGTAGTCCTCGGACAGGGTGGAACTATGGCTACACCTTC. The V call is TRBV19, the J call TRBJ1-2; TRBD1 agrees at 8 bases. The germline V gene encodes CDR1 LNHDA and CDR2 SQIVND (reference sequence). With 5 bases clipped from V and 2 bases from J, the junction kept 7 bases outside the gene matches. The CDR3 runs 15 residues.

The CDR3 DNA reads TGTGCCAGCAGCACCAGGGACAGGAAGGTCAGCGGCTACACCTTC. Its translation: CASSTRDRKVSGYTF. The gene calls are TRBV7-8 and TRBJ1-2; 8 bases line up with TRBD1. The germline V gene encodes CDR1 SGHVS and CDR2 FQNEAQ. CDR3 length: 15 residues. V gave up 5 bases and J gave up 8 bases; unmatched junction bases: 13.

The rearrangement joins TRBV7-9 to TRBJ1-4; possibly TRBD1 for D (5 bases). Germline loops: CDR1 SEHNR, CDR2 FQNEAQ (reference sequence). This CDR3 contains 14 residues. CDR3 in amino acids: CAHLGTGENEKLFF. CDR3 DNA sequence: TGTGCTCACTTGGGAACAGGAGAAAATGAAAAACTGTTTTTT.

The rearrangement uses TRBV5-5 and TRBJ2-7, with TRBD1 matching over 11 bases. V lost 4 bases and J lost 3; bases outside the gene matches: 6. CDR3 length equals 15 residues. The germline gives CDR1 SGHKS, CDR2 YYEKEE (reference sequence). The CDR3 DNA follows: TGTGCCAGCAGCCCAGCCGGGACAGGGGGCTACGAGCAGTACTTC. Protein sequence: CASSPAGTGGYEQYF.

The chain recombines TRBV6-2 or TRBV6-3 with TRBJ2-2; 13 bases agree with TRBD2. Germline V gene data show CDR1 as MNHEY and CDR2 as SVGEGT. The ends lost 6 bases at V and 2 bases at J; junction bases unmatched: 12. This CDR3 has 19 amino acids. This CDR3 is CASSHPPTSGRVNTGELFF. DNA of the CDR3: TGTGCCAGCAGCCATCCCCCCACTAGCGGGAGGGTTAACACCGGGGAGCTGTTTTTT.

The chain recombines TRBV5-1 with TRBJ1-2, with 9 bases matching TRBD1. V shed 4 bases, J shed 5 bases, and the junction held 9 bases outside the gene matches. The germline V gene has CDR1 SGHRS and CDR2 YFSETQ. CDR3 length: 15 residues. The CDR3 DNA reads TGCGCCAGCAGCGTAACACAGGGGGCAGGGTATGGCTACACCTTC. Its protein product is CASSVTQGAGYGYTF.

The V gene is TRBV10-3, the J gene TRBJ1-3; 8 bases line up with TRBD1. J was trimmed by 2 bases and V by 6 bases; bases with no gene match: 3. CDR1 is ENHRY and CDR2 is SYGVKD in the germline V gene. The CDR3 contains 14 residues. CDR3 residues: CAISDRGAGNTIYF. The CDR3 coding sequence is TGTGCCATCAGCGACAGGGGCGCTGGAAACACCATATATTTT.

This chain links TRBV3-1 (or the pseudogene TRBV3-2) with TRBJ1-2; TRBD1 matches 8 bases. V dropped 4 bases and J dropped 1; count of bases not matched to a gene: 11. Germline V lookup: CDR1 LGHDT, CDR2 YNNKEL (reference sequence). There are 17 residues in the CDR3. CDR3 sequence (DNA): TGTGCCAGCAGCCCGCAACCTGGACAGGGTTTTAACTATGGCTACACCTTC. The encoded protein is CASSPQPGQGFNYGYTF.

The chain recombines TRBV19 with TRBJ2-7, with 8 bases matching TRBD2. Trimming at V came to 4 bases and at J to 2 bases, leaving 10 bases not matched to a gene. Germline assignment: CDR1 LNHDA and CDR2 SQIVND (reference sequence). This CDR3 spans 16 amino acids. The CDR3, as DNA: TGTGCCAGTAGTAAAGGGAGAGCGGGAGAACCCTACGAGCAGTACTTC. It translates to CASSKGRAGEPYEQYF.

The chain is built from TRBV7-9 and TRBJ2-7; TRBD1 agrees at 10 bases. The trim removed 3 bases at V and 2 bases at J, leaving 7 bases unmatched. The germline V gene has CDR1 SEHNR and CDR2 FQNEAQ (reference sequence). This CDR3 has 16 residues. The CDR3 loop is CASSFEPGTGAYEQYF. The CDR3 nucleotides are TGTGCCAGCAGCTTCGAACCCGGGACAGGGGCCTACGAGCAGTACTTC.

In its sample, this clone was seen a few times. The CDR3 sequence is CASSDSEGLNSPLHF. The CDR3 DNA sequence: TGTGCCAGCAGCGACTCGGAGGGGCTGAATTCACCCCTCCACTTT. V usage is TRBV9 and J usage is TRBJ1-6, with D possibly being TRBD1 (5 bases). The CDR3 runs to 15 residues. Germline V lookup: CDR1 SGDLS, CDR2 YYNGEE. Trimming took off 3 bases at V and 7 bases at J, with 14 bases between the two ends.

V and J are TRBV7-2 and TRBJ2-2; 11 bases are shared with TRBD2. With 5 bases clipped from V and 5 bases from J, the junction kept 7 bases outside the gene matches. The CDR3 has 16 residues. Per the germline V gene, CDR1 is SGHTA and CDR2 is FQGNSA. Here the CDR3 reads CASSTASGRRTGELFF. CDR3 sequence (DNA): TGTGCCAGCAGCACCGCTAGCGGGAGGCGAACCGGGGAGCTGTTTTTT.

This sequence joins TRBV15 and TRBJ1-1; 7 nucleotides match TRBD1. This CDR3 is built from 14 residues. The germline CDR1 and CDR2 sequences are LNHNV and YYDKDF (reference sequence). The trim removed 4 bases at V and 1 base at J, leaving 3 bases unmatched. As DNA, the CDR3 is TGTGCCACCAGCACTAGACAGGGGAACACTGAAGCTTTCTTT. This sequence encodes CATSTRQGNTEAFF.

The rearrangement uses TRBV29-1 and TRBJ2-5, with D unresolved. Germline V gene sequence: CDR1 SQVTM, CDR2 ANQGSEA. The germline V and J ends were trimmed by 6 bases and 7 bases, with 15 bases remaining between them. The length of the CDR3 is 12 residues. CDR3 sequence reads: CSVVGVFGTQYF. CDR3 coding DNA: TGCAGCGTCGTCGGTGTGTTTGGGACCCAGTACTTC.

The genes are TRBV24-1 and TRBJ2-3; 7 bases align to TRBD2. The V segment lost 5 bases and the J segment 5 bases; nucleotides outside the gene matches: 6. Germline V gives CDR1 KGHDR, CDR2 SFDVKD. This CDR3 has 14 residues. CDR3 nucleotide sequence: TGTGCCACCAGTGCCGCGGGAGATCTAGATACGCAGTATTTT. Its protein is CATSAAGDLDTQYF.

The CDR3, as DNA: TGCGCCAGCAGCCAGGGTGAGACTAGCGGGATTTCAGGATCCAAGGAGCAGTTCTTC. It translates to CASSQGETSGISGSKEQFF. The genes are TRBV4-1 and TRBJ2-1; TRBD2 aligns across 11 bases. The CDR3 covers 19 residues. Germline V gives CDR1 MGHRA, CDR2 YSYEKL. Trimming cost V 3 bases and J 10 bases; bases outside gene matches: 20.

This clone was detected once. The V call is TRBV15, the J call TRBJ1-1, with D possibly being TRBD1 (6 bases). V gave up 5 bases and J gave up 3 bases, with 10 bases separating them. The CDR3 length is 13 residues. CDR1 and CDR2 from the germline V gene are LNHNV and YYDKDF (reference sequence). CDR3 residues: CATSAGVDTEAFF. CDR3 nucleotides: TGTGCCACCAGCGCAGGGGTGGACACTGAAGCTTTCTTT. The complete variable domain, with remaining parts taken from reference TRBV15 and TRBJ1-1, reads DAMVIQNPRYQVTQFGKPVTLSCSQTLNHNVMYWYQQKSSQAPKLLFHYYDKDFNNEADTPDNFQSRRPNTSFCFLDIRSPGLGDTAMYLCATSAGVDTEAFFGQGTRLTVV.

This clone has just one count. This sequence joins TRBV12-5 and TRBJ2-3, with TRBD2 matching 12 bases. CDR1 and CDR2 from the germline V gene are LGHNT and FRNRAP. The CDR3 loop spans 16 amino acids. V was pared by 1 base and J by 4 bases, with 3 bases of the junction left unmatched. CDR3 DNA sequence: TGTGCTAGTGGTTTGGGACTAGCGGGAGAGGCAGATACGCAGTATTTT. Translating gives CASGLGLAGEADTQYF.

CDR3 residues: CASSQSPGYTQYF. CDR3 nucleotides: TGTGCCAGCAGCCAAAGCCCGGGATATACGCAGTATTTT. The chain combines TRBV3-1 (or the pseudogene TRBV3-2) with TRBJ2-3, with a weak D call TRBD2 (5 bases). Germline lookup yields CDR1 LGHDT and CDR2 YNNKEL (reference sequence). The CDR3 length is 13 residues. The ends were cut back, 2 bases at V and 7 bases at J, with 10 bases in the middle.

The CDR3, as DNA: TGTGCCAGTAGCCAGCGGCTAGCGGGGCCTCGGAGGGGTGAGCAGTTCTTC. This gives the protein CASSQRLAGPRRGEQFF. J is TRBJ2-1 and V is TRBV19; 9 nucleotides match TRBD2. The germline CDR1 and CDR2 sequences are LNHDA and SQIVND (reference sequence). The CDR3 spans 17 residues. J gave up 9 bases and V 6 bases, and 18 bases lay outside the gene matches.

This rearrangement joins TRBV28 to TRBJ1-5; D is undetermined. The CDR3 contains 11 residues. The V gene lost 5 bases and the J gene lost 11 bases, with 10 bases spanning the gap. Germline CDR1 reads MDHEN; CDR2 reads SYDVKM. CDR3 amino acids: CASSGPVSQHF. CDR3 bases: TGTGCCAGCAGTGGGCCGGTATCCCAGCATTTT.

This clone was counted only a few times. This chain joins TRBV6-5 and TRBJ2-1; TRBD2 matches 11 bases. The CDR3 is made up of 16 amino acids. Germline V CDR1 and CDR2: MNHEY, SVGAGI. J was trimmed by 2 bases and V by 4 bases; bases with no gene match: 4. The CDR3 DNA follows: TGTGCCAGCAGTTTTAGCGGGAGGGCCCCCTACAATGAGCAGTTCTTC. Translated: CASSFSGRAPYNEQFF.

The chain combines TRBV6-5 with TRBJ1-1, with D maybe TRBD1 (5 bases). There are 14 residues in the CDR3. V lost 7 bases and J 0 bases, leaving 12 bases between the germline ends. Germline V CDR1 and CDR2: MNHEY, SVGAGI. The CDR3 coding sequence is TGTGCCAGCACCGGGGGACGGATGAACACTGAAGCTTTCTTT. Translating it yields CASTGGRMNTEAFF.

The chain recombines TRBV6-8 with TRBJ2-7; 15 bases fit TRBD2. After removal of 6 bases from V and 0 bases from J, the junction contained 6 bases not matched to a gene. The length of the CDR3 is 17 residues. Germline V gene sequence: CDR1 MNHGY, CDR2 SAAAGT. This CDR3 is CASRAGTSGGSSYEQYF. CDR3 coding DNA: TGTGCCAGCAGAGCCGGGACTAGCGGGGGGAGCTCCTACGAGCAGTACTTC.

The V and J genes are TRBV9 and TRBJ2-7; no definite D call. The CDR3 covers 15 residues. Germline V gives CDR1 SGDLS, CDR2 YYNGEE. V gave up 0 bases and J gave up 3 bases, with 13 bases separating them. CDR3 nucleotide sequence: TGTGCCAGCAGCGTAGTCGGCGGATTTAGCTACGAGCAGTACTTC. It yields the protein CASSVVGGFSYEQYF.